Included here is one T cell receptor (beta chain) sequence, with context. These data originate in a study of blood T cell repertoires in COVID-19. Study summary: Material from acute and convalescent COVID-19 was sourced from the United States, Italy and Spain. PBMCs, B-cell-depleted T cells, or T cells were the source of the cDNA or gDNA that made up the material.

Original analysis: Reference gene primers were amplified, and this amplification served to estimate nucleated cell counts. The method was immunoSEQ multiplex PCR; TCRdb's version includes in-frame clones alone and lacks a portion of them. The D gene and trimming were derived from the DNA, and the V and J assignments and clone size from that table. This sample yields approximately 200,000 clones, of which about 80% are seen a single time; 6.9% belongs to the top ten. The V end was cut by 1 base, the J end by 1 base, with 12 bases between. CDR1 and CDR2 (germline): SGHAT, FQNNGV. CDR3 length equals 16 residues.

The receptor was derived from a human donor with acute or convalescent COVID-19. The donor label of this sample is uncertain. The J gene is TRBJ2-3, the V gene TRBV11-2, with D possibly being TRBD2 (6 bases). Sequencing was done on a sample of peripheral blood. The CDR3 nucleotides read TGTGCCAGCAGCTTAGGTCGACTAGGAGGCACAGATACGCAGTATTTT. This sequence encodes CASSLGRLGGTDTQYF.